Each of the 10 T cell receptor beta chains below was sequenced from the same sample in a study of T cells expressing NK-cell markers. TCRdb reprocessed the 5' RACE reads and reports one entry per CDR3 protein, with no DNA. Here the sample table reports about 540,000 distinct CDR3 sequences. The specimen sequenced was blood T cells: a sorted CD56 or NKG2C T cell subset, CD4+ or CD8+ T cells, or bulk PBMC T cells (not recorded which). These receptors were taken from a man younger than 30 in good health.

The chain employs TRBV6-2 or TRBV6-3 and TRBJ2-7; TCRdb's D call of TRBD1 is untestable without DNA. Germline V gives CDR1 MNHEY, CDR2 SVGEGT. This CDR3 spans 12 amino acids. The CDR3 loop is CATVGAAYEQYF.

J is TRBJ1-1 and V is TRBV7-9; TCRdb's assignment of TRBD1 cannot be checked, as there is no DNA. CDR3 length: 15 residues. Per germline, CDR1 SEHNR and CDR2 FQNEAQ (reference sequence). The CDR3 sequence: CASTQAGPGAGWAFF.

V is TRBV7-9 and J is TRBJ2-1. Germline CDR1 is SEHNR and CDR2 is FQNEAQ (reference sequence). The CDR3 is 13 residues long. This CDR3 reads CASSYDWDNEQFF.

This chain uses TRBV12-3 or TRBV12-4 with TRBJ1-6. The CDR3 totals 12 residues. CDR3 amino acids: CASSSAGPPLHF.

J is TRBJ2-2 and V is TRBV10-1. The V gene's germline CDR1 is WNHNN and CDR2 SYGVQD (reference sequence). The CDR3 extends over 13 amino acids. The CDR3 sequence is CASSEVFTGELFF.

The CDR3 region is CSAHQVSSGSTDTQYF. The chain carries TRBV20-1 and TRBJ2-3; absent DNA, TCRdb's TRBD2 call cannot be checked. The germline V gene encodes CDR1 DFQATT and CDR2 SNEGSKA (reference sequence). This CDR3 has 16 amino acids.

The rearrangement uses TRBV29-1 and TRBJ2-7; lacking DNA, the TRBD1 call made by TCRdb goes unchecked. The CDR3 is made up of 11 amino acids. The V gene's germline CDR1 is SQVTM and CDR2 ANQGSEA. The CDR3 sequence: CSVRGKGEQYF.

The chain uses TRBV27 and TRBJ2-1; TCRdb calls TRBD2, which cannot be checked without DNA. Looked up from germline, CDR1 is MNHEY and CDR2 is SMNVEV (reference sequence). The CDR3 sequence is 14 residues long. CDR3 region: CASSSPLGSDEQFF.

This chain joins TRBV20-1 and TRBJ2-7; the D call from TCRdb, TRBD2, cannot be confirmed without DNA. Germline CDR1 is DFQATT and CDR2 is SNEGSKA (reference sequence). The CDR3 spans 17 residues. This CDR3 reads CSAMPTSGRAAPYEQYF.

The rearrangement uses TRBV5-1 and TRBJ1-5; TCRdb picks TRBD1, but there is no DNA to check that call. This CDR3 comprises 13 residues. Germline lookup yields CDR1 SGHRS and CDR2 YFSETQ. The CDR3 loop is CASRGEGESPQHF.